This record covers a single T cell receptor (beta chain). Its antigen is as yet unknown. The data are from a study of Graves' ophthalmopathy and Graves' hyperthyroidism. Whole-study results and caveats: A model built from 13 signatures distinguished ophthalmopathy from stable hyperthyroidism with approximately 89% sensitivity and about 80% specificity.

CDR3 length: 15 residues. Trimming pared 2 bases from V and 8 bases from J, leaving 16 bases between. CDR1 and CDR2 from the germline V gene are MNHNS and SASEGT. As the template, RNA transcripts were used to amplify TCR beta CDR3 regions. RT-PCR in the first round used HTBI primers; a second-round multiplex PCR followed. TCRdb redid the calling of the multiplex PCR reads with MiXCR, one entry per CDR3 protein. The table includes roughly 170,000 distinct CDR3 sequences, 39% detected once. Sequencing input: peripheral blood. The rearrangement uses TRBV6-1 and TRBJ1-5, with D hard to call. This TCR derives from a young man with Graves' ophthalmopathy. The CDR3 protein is CASSESFRTRKPQHF. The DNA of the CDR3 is TGTGCCAGCAGTGAATCTTTTCGGACGCGAAAGCCCCAGCATTTT.